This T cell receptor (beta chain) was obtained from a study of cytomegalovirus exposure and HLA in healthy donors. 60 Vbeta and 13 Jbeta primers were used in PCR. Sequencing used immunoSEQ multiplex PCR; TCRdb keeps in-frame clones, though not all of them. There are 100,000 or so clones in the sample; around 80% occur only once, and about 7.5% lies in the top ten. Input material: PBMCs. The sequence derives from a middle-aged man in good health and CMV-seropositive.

The CDR3 nucleotides are TGTGCCAGTGCAGGCAACTCTGGGGCCAACGTCCTGACTTTC. Its translation is CASAGNSGANVLTF. J is TRBJ2-6 and V is TRBV5-6; D unresolved. Germline lookup yields CDR1 SGHDT and CDR2 YYEEEE. The germline V and J ends were trimmed by 8 bases and 0 bases, with 9 bases remaining between them. The CDR3 length is 14 residues.